These 20 T cell receptor beta chains share one sample of origin, sequenced in a study of T cell responses to AZD1222 COVID-19 vaccine. TCRdb keeps only in-frame clones here, not all; method: immunoSEQ multiplex PCR. The sample lists about 160,000 clones; just over 90% were seen once. The sequencing used peripheral blood, collected on day 0 of MenACWY control vaccination. All receptors derive from an adult in good health.

V usage is TRBV12-3 or TRBV12-4 and J usage is TRBJ1-1; D is ambiguous. The length of the CDR3 is 11 residues. The germline V and J ends were trimmed by 6 bases and 8 bases, with 10 bases remaining between them. CDR3 DNA sequence: TGTGCCAGCAGCTCCGGGTGGGAAGCTTTCTTT. Amino acid sequence: CASSSGWEAFF.

The V gene is TRBV9, the J gene TRBJ1-2; 12 bases are shared with TRBD1. V shed 0 bases, J shed 10 bases, and the junction held 4 bases outside the gene matches. This CDR3 spans 14 amino acids. The germline V gene encodes CDR1 SGDLS and CDR2 YYNGEE. The CDR3 sequence is CASSVAGTGGVYTF. CDR3 DNA: TGTGCCAGCAGCGTAGCCGGGACAGGGGGCGTCTACACCTTC.

This clone appeared once. This CDR3 is CAGLSYNEQFF. The CDR3 coding sequence is TGTGCCGGCCTTTCCTACAATGAGCAGTTCTTC. This rearrangement joins TRBV2 to TRBJ2-1; D is uncertain. The V end was cut by 11 bases, the J end by 1 base, with 6 bases between. CDR1 and CDR2 (germline): SNHLY, FYNNEI. CDR3 length: 11 residues.

CDR3 coding DNA: TGTGCCAGCAGCTTGGTGGGGCAGGGACGGAGCTATGGCTACACCTTC. It translates to CASSLVGQGRSYGYTF. The chain recombines TRBV5-6 with TRBJ1-2; D is perhaps TRBD1 (5 bases). V was clipped by 0 bases and J by 4 bases, with 16 bases between them. This CDR3 has 16 amino acids. Germline V gene data show CDR1 as SGHDT and CDR2 as YYEEEE.

The chain couples TRBV9 to TRBJ2-1; 10 bases line up with TRBD2. Trimming at V came to 4 bases and at J to 7 bases, leaving 5 bases not matched to a gene. This CDR3 comprises 14 residues. Germline-derived CDR1 and CDR2 are SGDLS and YYNGEE. CDR3 DNA sequence: TGTGCCAGCAGCCTCCCTAGCGGGAGAAATGAGCAGTTCTTC. Translated: CASSLPSGRNEQFF.

With regard to this clone: The junction differs from germline at one of its ends, possibly a read error. The CDR3 region has the DNA TGTGCCATCAGGGAGTGGACGCTTAGGGCTGGAAACACCATATATTTT. Translating gives CAIREWTLRAGNTIYF. The rearrangement links TRBV10-3 to TRBJ1-3; D ambiguous. Looked up from germline, CDR1 is ENHRY and CDR2 is SYGVKD. The CDR3 contains 16 residues.

The chain combines TRBV7-9 with TRBJ1-2, with TRBD1 matching over 10 bases. Germline V gene sequence: CDR1 SEHNR, CDR2 FQNEAQ (reference sequence). The CDR3 is made up of 13 amino acids. The ends lost 7 bases at V and 7 bases at J; junction bases unmatched: 6. CDR3 region: CASTGTGVAGYTF. The CDR3 DNA reads TGTGCCAGCACCGGGACAGGGGTTGCTGGCTACACCTTC.

The gene calls are TRBV28 and TRBJ1-5, with a tentative D call TRBD1 (6 bases). The germline CDR1 and CDR2 sequences are MDHEN and SYDVKM. Trimming took off 6 bases at V and 6 bases at J, with 15 bases between the two ends. The CDR3 consists of 14 residues. The CDR3 coding sequence is TGTGCCAGCAGCCAAACAATGGGGGCTCAGCCCCAGCATTTT. As protein: CASSQTMGAQPQHF.

The genes are TRBV28 and TRBJ2-1, with 8 bases that match TRBD1. CDR1 and CDR2 from the germline V gene are MDHEN and SYDVKM. V shed 5 bases and J 6 bases; nucleotides not matched to a gene: 6. The CDR3 extends over 14 amino acids. This chain's CDR3 is CASSLTGARNEQFF. The CDR3 nucleotides read TGTGCCAGCAGTCTGACAGGGGCCCGCAATGAGCAGTTCTTC. Variable domain in full (rest from reference TRBV28 and TRBJ2-1): DVKVTQSSRYLVKRTGEKVFLECVQDMDHENMFWYRQDPGLGLRLIYFSYDVKMKEKGDIPEGYSVSREKKERFSLILESASTNQTSMYLCASSLTGARNEQFFGPGTRLTVL.

The chain recombines TRBV5-1 with TRBJ2-5; D gene ambiguous. The CDR3 consists of 15 residues. Germline assignment: CDR1 SGHRS and CDR2 YFSETQ. The V end was cut by 0 bases, the J end by 1 base, with 10 bases between. CDR3 DNA: TGCGCCAGCAGCTTGGACGGGCGGAGCCAAGAGACCCAGTACTTC. Its translation: CASSLDGRSQETQYF.

The chain couples TRBV7-3 to TRBJ2-1; tentatively, D is TRBD1 or TRBD2 (5 bases each). The germline gives CDR1 SGHTA, CDR2 FQGTGA. This CDR3 has 16 amino acids. V shed 0 bases and J shed 7 bases, with 16 bases lying between them. The CDR3 protein is CASSLTVKPWGNEQFF. The CDR3 DNA is TGTGCCAGCAGCTTAACAGTCAAACCGTGGGGGAATGAGCAGTTCTTC.

This rearrangement joins TRBV6-2 or TRBV6-3 to TRBJ2-3; 8 bases fit TRBD1. Germline CDR1 and CDR2: MNHEY and SVGEGT. The trim removed 6 bases at V and 2 bases at J, leaving 10 bases unmatched. The CDR3 loop spans 16 amino acids. Here the CDR3 reads CASSLQGARFTDTQYF. CDR3 bases: TGTGCCAGCAGCCTCCAGGGGGCCCGGTTCACAGATACGCAGTATTTT.

The chain carries TRBV10-3 and TRBJ1-2; D remains ambiguous. The germline gives CDR1 ENHRY, CDR2 SYGVKD. This CDR3 contains 14 residues. V was cut by 7 bases and J by 2 bases, with 14 bases left in between. The CDR3 here is CAIKSGAGNYGYTF. DNA for the CDR3: TGTGCCATCAAATCTGGTGCGGGCAACTATGGCTACACCTTC.

The rearrangement uses TRBV4-1 and TRBJ2-7; D may match TRBD1 or TRBD2 (5 bases each). The CDR3 covers 15 residues. CDR1 is MGHRA, CDR2 YSYEKL, per germline. Trimming pared 0 bases from V and 6 bases from J, leaving 15 bases between. CDR3 DNA sequence: TGCGCCAGCAGCCAAGAGCGATGGGCAGGGAGCGAGCAGTACTTC. Protein: CASSQERWAGSEQYF.

V gene TRBV27 combines with J gene TRBJ2-7; D is uncertain. Germline V CDR1 and CDR2: MNHEY, SMNVEV (reference sequence). The CDR3 is 15 amino acids. The V end lost 1 base, the J end lost 0 bases, and 10 bases lay between the germline ends. Here the CDR3 DNA reads TGTGCCAGCAGTTTATATGGGCTGTCCTCCTACGAGCAGTACTTC. Its protein product is CASSLYGLSSYEQYF.

The chain couples TRBV19 to TRBJ1-1; the D is unclear. The CDR3 is 14 amino acids. With 0 bases removed from V and 0 bases from J, the gap between germline ends came to 5 bases. Germline V CDR1 and CDR2: LNHDA, SQIVND (reference sequence). The CDR3 spells CASSIDRLNTEAFF. The CDR3 DNA is TGTGCCAGTAGTATAGATCGTTTGAACACTGAAGCTTTCTTT.

This clone was counted a single time. CDR3: CASSVEVGAGDPDTQYF. The CDR3 DNA is TGTGCCAGCAGCGTAGAAGTGGGAGCGGGAGACCCAGATACGCAGTATTTT. The genes are TRBV9 and TRBJ2-3, with TRBD2 matching 8 bases. CDR1 is SGDLS, CDR2 YYNGEE, per germline. V shed 0 bases and J 4 bases; nucleotides not matched to a gene: 10. CDR3 size: 17 residues.

J is TRBJ2-7 and V is TRBV4-3; D is undetermined. The V gene's germline CDR1 is LGHNA and CDR2 YSLEER. V shed 0 bases and J shed 3 bases, with 12 bases lying between them. This CDR3 region has 15 residues. The CDR3 DNA sequence: TGCGCCAGCAGCCAAGATCTTGGGCCTTACTACGAGCAGTACTTC. It encodes CASSQDLGPYYEQYF.

The chain employs TRBV19 and TRBJ2-2; D is ambiguous. This CDR3 has 14 amino acids. Germline V gene sequence: CDR1 LNHDA, CDR2 SQIVND (reference sequence). V was pared by 10 bases and J by 9 bases, with 21 bases between. The CDR3 bases are TGTGCCACATCCGGGCCACCAGAAACGCGGGAGCTGTTTTTT. Its protein product is CATSGPPETRELFF.

The rearrangement links TRBV27 to TRBJ2-1; TRBD2 might be the D (5 bases). The V end was cut by 0 bases, the J end by 12 bases, with 12 bases between. The CDR3 has 13 residues. Germline CDR1 is MNHEY and CDR2 is SMNVEV (reference sequence). CDR3 residues: CASSLSPLRGQFF. The CDR3 DNA reads TGTGCCAGCAGTTTATCGCCTCTACGGGGGCAGTTCTTC.